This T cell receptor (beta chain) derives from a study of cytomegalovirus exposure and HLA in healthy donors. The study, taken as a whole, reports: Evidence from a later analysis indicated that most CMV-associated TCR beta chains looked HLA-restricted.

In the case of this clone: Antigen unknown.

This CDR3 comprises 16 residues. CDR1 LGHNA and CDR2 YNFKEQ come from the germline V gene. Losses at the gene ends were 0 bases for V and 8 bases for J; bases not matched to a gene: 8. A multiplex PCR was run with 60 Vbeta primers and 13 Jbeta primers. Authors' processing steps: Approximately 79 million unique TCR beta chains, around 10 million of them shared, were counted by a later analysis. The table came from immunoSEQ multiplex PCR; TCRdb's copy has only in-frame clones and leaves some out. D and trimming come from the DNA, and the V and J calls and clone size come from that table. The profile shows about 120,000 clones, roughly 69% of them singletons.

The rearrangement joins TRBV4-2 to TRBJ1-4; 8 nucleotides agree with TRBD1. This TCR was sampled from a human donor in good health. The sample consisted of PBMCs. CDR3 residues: CASSQEAGTGGEKLFF. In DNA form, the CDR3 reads TGTGCCAGCAGCCAAGAGGCCGGGACAGGTGGCGAAAAACTGTTTTTT.